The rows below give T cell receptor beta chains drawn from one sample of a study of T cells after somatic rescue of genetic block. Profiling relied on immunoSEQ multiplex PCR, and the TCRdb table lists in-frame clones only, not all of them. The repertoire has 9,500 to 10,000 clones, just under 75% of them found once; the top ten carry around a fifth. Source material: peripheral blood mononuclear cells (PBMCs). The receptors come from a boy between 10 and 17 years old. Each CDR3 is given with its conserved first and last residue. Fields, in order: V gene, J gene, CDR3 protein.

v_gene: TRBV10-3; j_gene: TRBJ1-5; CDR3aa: CAITPEANQPQHF
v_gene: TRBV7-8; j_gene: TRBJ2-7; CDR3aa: CASSPIGQGPDEQYF
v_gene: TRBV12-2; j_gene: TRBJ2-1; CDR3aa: CASRLSKSQGVYNEQFF
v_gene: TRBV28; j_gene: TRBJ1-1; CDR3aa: CASRTAKLDTEAFF
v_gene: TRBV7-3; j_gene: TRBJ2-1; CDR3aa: CASSLGPIFVSYNEQFF
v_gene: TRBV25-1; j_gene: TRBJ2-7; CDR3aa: CASSESLGQGGYEQYF
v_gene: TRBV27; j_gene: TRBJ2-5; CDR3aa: CASSLLGGGETQYF
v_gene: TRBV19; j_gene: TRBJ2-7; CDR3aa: CASSTPPYEQYF
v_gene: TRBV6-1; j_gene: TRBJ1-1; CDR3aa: CASSTSTGGNTEAFF
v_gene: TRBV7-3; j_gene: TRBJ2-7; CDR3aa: CASSPAYEQYF
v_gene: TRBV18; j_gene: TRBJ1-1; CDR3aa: CASSPQSEREAFF
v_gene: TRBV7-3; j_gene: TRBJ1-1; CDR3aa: CASSDGQEAFF
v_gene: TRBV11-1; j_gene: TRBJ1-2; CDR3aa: CASSSSQWAPSYGYTF
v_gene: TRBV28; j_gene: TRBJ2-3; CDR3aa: CASSLQGLYTDTQYF
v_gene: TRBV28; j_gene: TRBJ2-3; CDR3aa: CASSSTSLGVFPETSTDTQYF
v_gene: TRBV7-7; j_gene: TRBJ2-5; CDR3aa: CASSPSTGGYQETQYF
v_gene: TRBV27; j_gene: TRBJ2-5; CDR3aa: CASSGLQGRETQYF
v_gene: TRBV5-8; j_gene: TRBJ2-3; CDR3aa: CATGTGDTDTQYF
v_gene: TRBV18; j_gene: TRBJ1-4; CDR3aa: CASSPGDKLFF
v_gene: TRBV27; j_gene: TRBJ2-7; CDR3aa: CASKPLSYHRGLDYEQYF
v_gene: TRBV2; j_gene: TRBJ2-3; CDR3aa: CASSEALIGALGTSGSTDTQYF
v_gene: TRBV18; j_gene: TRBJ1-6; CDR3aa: CASSPPQPSSYNSPLHF
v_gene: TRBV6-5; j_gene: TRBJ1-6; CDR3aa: CASSTTGDPLHF
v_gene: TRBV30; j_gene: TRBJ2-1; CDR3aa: CAWIPSARENEQFF
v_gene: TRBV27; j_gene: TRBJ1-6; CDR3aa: CASSPRQGVNSPLHF
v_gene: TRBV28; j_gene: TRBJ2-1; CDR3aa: CASSIRLAHEQFF
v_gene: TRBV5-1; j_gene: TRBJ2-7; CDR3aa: CASSPGTGAYYEQYF
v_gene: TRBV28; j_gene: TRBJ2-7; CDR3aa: CASSSPSYEQYF
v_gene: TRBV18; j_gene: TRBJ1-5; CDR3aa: CASSPPPDRDNQPQHF
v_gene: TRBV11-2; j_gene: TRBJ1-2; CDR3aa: CASSDKRRSSFFYGYTF
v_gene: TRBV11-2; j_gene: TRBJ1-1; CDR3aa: CASSSAGTGVSEAFF
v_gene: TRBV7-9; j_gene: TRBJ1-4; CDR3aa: CASSLGQNEKLFF
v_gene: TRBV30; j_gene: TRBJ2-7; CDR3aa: CAWSQGSALGEQYF
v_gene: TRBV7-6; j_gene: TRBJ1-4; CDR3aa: CATSRGINEKLFF
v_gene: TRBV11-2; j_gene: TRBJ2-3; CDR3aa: CASSFEGTSGGVTDTQYF
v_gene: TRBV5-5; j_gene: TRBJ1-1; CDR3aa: CASSVELRYTEAFF
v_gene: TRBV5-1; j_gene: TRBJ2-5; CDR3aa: CASSLAGSEETQYF
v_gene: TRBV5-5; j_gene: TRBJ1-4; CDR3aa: CASSLEKREKLFF
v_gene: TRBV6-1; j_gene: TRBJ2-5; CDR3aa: CASRNRGQGETQYF
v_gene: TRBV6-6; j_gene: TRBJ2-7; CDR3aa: CASTPRGLYEQYF
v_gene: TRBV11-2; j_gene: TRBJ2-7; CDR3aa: CASSFLYEQYF
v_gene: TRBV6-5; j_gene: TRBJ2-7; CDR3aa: CASSYRGGPYEQYF
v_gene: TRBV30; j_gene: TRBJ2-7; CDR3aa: CASSDILRRYEQYF
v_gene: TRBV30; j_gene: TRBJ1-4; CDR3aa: CAWSLGFTGGFEKLFF
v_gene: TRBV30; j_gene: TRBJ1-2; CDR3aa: CAWSVRLGLAYGGSNYGYTF
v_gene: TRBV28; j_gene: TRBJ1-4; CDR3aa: CASSFNRPGPLLREKLFF
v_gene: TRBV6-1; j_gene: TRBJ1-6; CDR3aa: CAGGNTRASSPLHF
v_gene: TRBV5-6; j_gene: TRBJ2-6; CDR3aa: CASTLMAARPFSGANVLTF